The 18 T cell receptor beta chains listed next were all sequenced from one sample in a study of T cell changes during pregnancy in multiple sclerosis. Method: immunoSEQ multiplex PCR; TCRdb's copy keeps in-frame clones and lacks some. The sample has nearly 110,000 clones, 91% seen once. The source was peripheral blood, collected before pregnancy. The receptors come from a female donor with multiple sclerosis, enrolled in a pregnancy study.

This clone was seen only once. The chain is built from TRBV6-6 and TRBJ2-7; D ambiguous. The CDR3 is made up of 14 amino acids. Germline V gene lookup returns CDR1 MNHNY and CDR2 SVGAGI (reference sequence). With 0 bases removed from V and 4 bases from J, the gap between germline ends came to 10 bases. The CDR3 DNA follows: TGTGCCAGCAGTTACTCGTACGGAGTGTACGAGCAGTACTTC. This encodes CASSYSYGVYEQYF.

This chain joins TRBV11-1 and TRBJ2-7; D call uncertain. Germline CDR1 and CDR2: SGHAT and FQDESV (reference sequence). This CDR3 spans 16 amino acids. V shed 0 bases and J shed 3 bases, with 15 bases lying between them. CDR3 coding DNA: TGTGCCAGCAGCTTAGCCTACTCGCAACCGATCTACGAGCAGTACTTC. It is translated as CASSLAYSQPIYEQYF.

The V call is TRBV6-5, the J call TRBJ2-1, with a weak D call TRBD1 (6 bases). Between the trimmed V and J ends, which lost 4 bases and 5 bases, there was a span of 15 bases. Germline V gene data show CDR1 as MNHEY and CDR2 as SVGAGI. The CDR3 extends over 15 amino acids. CDR3 sequence reads: CASSWTALINNEQFF. DNA for the CDR3: TGTGCCAGCAGTTGGACAGCGTTGATTAACAATGAGCAGTTCTTC.

This sequence joins TRBV21-1 and TRBJ2-7; TRBD1, the D gene given by the table, was not confirmed from the DNA. TRBV21-1 is a known pseudogene. There are 15 residues in the CDR3. For the CDR3, the DNA is TGTGCCAGCAGTCCCGGGACAGGGAACCAGTACGAGCAGTACTTC. It translates to CASSPGTGNQYEQYF.

The V gene is TRBV28, the J gene TRBJ1-2, with D perhaps matching TRBD1 (6 bases). V lost 3 bases and J 0 bases, leaving 17 bases between the germline ends. This CDR3 is built from 17 residues. Germline V gene lookup returns CDR1 MDHEN and CDR2 SYDVKM. In DNA, the CDR3 is TGTGCCAGCAGTTTCTCCTCCACAGGGTCGGCTAACTATGGCTACACCTTC. Amino acid sequence: CASSFSSTGSANYGYTF.

V gene TRBV5-4 combines with J gene TRBJ1-2; D is perhaps TRBD1 (5 bases). V lost 2 bases and J 6 bases, leaving 14 bases between the germline ends. Germline CDR1 reads SGHNT; CDR2 reads YYREEE (reference sequence). This CDR3 has 14 amino acids. CDR3 region: CASSFPGGVNGYTF. CDR3 nucleotides: TGTGCCAGCAGCTTCCCGGGGGGGGTAAATGGCTACACCTTC. Full variable domain (remainder filled in from reference TRBV5-4 and TRBJ1-2): ETGVTQSPTHLIKTRGQQVTLRCSSQSGHNTVSWYQQALGQGPQFIFQYYREEENGRGNFPPRFSGLQFPNYSSELNVNALELDDSALYLCASSFPGGVNGYTFGSGTRLTVV.

CDR3 region: CASSIQGGLAVRTSYEQYF. The CDR3 DNA reads TGTGCCAGCAGCATTCAGGGGGGACTAGCGGTTAGGACCTCCTACGAGCAGTACTTC. The chain combines TRBV21-1 with TRBJ2-7; TRBD2, the D gene given by the table, was not confirmed from the DNA. TRBV21-1 is given as a pseudogene. The CDR3 is 19 amino acids.

This clone has just one count. The rearrangement joins TRBV18 to TRBJ2-7, with a weak D call TRBD1 (6 bases). CDR1 is KGHSH and CDR2 is LQKENI in the germline V gene. This CDR3 is 15 amino acids long. The germline V and J ends were trimmed by 6 bases and 0 bases, with 15 bases remaining between them. The CDR3 spells CASSNSRGSSYEQYF. CDR3 DNA: TGTGCCAGCTCGAATTCCAGGGGAAGCTCCTACGAGCAGTACTTC.

The chain combines TRBV7-2 with TRBJ2-1, with D perhaps TRBD1 (6 bases). This CDR3 spans 18 amino acids. Looked up from germline, CDR1 is SGHTA and CDR2 is FQGNSA. V was cut by 2 bases and J by 7 bases, with 24 bases left in between. The CDR3 spells CASSLNRGSIGQGNEQFF. For the CDR3, the DNA is TGTGCCAGCAGCTTAAATCGAGGGAGCATTGGGCAGGGGAATGAGCAGTTCTTC.

The chain uses TRBV5-4 and TRBJ2-5; D is possibly TRBD1 (5 bases). Germline CDR1 reads SGHNT; CDR2 reads YYREEE (reference sequence). V was clipped by 0 bases and J by 3 bases, with 9 bases between them. CDR3 size: 14 residues. CDR3 loop: CASSLAGREETQYF. CDR3 in DNA: TGTGCCAGCAGCTTGGCCGGCAGGGAAGAGACCCAGTACTTC.

The chain uses TRBV27 and TRBJ1-6; no firm D call. The CDR3 is 16 amino acids. From germline, CDR1 is MNHEY and CDR2 SMNVEV (reference sequence). V lost 3 bases, J lost 0 bases, and 9 bases lay in between. CDR3 coding DNA: TGTGCCAGCAGTTTTTCCGCGAGCTCCTATAATTCACCCCTCCACTTT. Translating gives CASSFSASSYNSPLHF.

This clone was recorded only once. J is TRBJ2-1 and V is TRBV7-8; 10 bases map to TRBD1. The CDR3 is 16 residues long. Germline CDR1 SGHVS, CDR2 FQNEAQ. The V gene end was trimmed by 4 bases and the J gene end by 5 bases; junction bases not matched to a gene: 8. The DNA of the CDR3 is TGTGCCAGCAGCTATAAAACAGGGACAGGGGACAATGAGCAGTTCTTC. Translated: CASSYKTGTGDNEQFF.

The chain is built from TRBV19 and TRBJ2-3, with 8 bases fitting TRBD2. The CDR3 has 16 amino acids. With V trimmed by 6 bases and J by 1 base, 9 bases remained unmatched. The germline V gene has CDR1 LNHDA and CDR2 SQIVND (reference sequence). CDR3 in amino acids: CASRGLGLAGTDTQYF. The CDR3 DNA reads as TGTGCCAGTAGGGGACTAGGGCTAGCGGGCACAGATACGCAGTATTTT.

This chain joins TRBV9 and TRBJ2-7; TRBD2 aligns across 11 bases. The CDR3 runs 14 residues. V lost 0 bases to trimming and J lost 10 bases; unmatched junction nucleotides: 6. CDR1 is SGDLS, CDR2 YYNGEE, per germline. In nucleotides, the CDR3 is TGTGCCAGCAGCGTAGGAGATAGCGGGAGGGCCCAGTACTTC. This codes for CASSVGDSGRAQYF.

The chain has TRBV5-1 and TRBJ1-1; the match to TRBD1 covers 9 bases. The germline CDR1 and CDR2 sequences are SGHRS and YFSETQ. V lost 0 bases and J lost 5; bases outside the gene matches: 5. This CDR3 region has 15 residues. CDR3 loop: CASSLGLGQGTEAFF. In nucleotides, the CDR3 is TGCGCCAGCAGCTTGGGTCTGGGACAGGGTACTGAAGCTTTCTTT. Complete variable domain (other parts from reference TRBV5-1 and TRBJ1-1): KAGVTQTPRYLIKTRGQQVTLSCSPISGHRSVSWYQQTPGQGLQFLFEYFSETQRNKGNFPGRFSGRQFSNSRSEMNVSTLELGDSALYLCASSLGLGQGTEAFFGQGTRLTVV.

The V gene is TRBV6-1, the J gene TRBJ1-2; D remains ambiguous. The germline CDR1 and CDR2 sequences are MNHNS and SASEGT. The CDR3 loop spans 13 amino acids. Deletions cut 0 bases from V and 8 bases from J, with 10 bases between. DNA of the CDR3: TGTGCCAGCAGTGAAGCGCCCCGAGGGGGCTACACCTTC. Encoded protein: CASSEAPRGGYTF.

The V call is TRBV9, the J call TRBJ2-1; the match to TRBD2 covers 13 bases. Per the germline V gene, CDR1 is SGDLS and CDR2 is YYNGEE. The V segment lost 0 bases and the J segment 6 bases; nucleotides outside the gene matches: 12. The CDR3 extends over 19 amino acids. The CDR3 coding sequence is TGTGCCAGCAGCGTAGATTGGACTAGCGGGGGTGTAGTGAGCAATGAGCAGTTCTTC. Amino acids: CASSVDWTSGGVVSNEQFF.

The chain recombines TRBV11-3 with TRBJ2-5, with TRBD1 matching over 7 bases. The J call may be in error: the DNA end matches TRBJ2-7 better. The CDR3 sequence is 14 residues long. Germline V lookup: CDR1 SGHNT, CDR2 YENEEA. CDR3 in amino acids: CASSRTGISYEQYF. The CDR3 nucleotides are TGTGCCAGCAGCCGGACAGGCATATCCTACGAGCAGTACTTC.